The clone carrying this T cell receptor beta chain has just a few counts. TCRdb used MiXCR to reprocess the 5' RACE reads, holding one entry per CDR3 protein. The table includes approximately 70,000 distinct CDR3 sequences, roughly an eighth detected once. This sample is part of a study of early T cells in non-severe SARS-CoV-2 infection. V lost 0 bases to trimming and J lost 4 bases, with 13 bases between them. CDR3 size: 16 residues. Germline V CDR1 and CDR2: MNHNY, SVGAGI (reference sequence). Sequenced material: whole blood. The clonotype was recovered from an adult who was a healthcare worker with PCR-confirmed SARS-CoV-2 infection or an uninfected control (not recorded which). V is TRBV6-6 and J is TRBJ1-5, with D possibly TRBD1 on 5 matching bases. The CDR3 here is CASSYSRGGKNQPQHF. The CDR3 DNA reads TGTGCCAGCAGTTACTCCCGGGGGGGTAAGAATCAGCCCCAGCATTTT.